The sample holds many counts of the clone carrying this TCR beta chain. Antigen specificity is unknown. The CDR3 extends over 15 amino acids. Germline CDR1 is LGHNA and CDR2 is YSLEER. V was shortened by 0 bases and J by 4 bases, with 10 bases between the two germline ends. The data were obtained in a study of spatial heterogeneity in lung cancer. Study as a whole: Strongly correlated with TCR transcript counts in tumor regions was a T cell module score, which was a transcriptional module score calculated from matched bulk RNA-seq.

Time point indicated: sample taken at primary tumor resection. Study results and caveats: Tumor mutation counts were tracked by expanded intratumoral alpha and beta TCR counts.

TCRdb reanalysed the 5' RACE reads using MiXCR and keeps one entry per CDR3 protein. The sample includes about 27,000 distinct CDR3 sequences, approximately 7% seen only once; the top ten take around 25%. The sample here was lung tumor tissue, taken at surgery. The receptor comes from a male donor with early-stage non-small cell lung cancer. The V gene is TRBV4-3, the J gene TRBJ2-1, with D possibly matching TRBD2 (6 bases). The CDR3 region is CASSQDLRGYNEQFF. The CDR3 DNA sequence: TGCGCCAGCAGCCAAGATCTGCGGGGATACAATGAGCAGTTCTTC.